This entry lists 10 T cell receptor beta chains sequenced from one sample in a study of T cell repertoires in cytomegalovirus infection. One entry per CDR3 protein results from TCRdb running MiXCR on the reads. The table includes roughly 640,000 distinct CDR3 sequences, roughly a quarter detected once. The sequencing sample was made of CD8+ T cells from PBMCs. These receptors originate from a human donor in good health (CMV status not recorded). Some clones in this sample may be carry-over from other donors' samples.

This clonotype has at least ten counts. This chain links TRBV7-2 with TRBJ2-2; D might be TRBD1 (6 bases). The CDR3 is made up of 12 amino acids. Germline CDR1 is SGHTA and CDR2 is FQGNSA. Trimming removed 6 bases from V and 12 bases from J, with 14 bases in between. CDR3 coding DNA: TGTGCCAGCAGTTGGGACACGGTGAAGCTGTTTTTT. Residues: CASSWDTVKLFF.

This clonotype has at least ten counts. The chain employs TRBV7-3 and TRBJ1-1; a weak D match, TRBD1 (5 bases). This CDR3 is built from 15 residues. Trimming stripped 4 bases from V and 4 bases from J, with 16 bases between. Germline CDR1 reads SGHTA; CDR2 reads FQGTGA. The CDR3 loop is CASSSGVGRTTEAFF. For the CDR3, the DNA is TGTGCCAGCAGCTCGGGGGTGGGGAGGACCACTGAAGCTTTCTTT. The entire variable domain, with the rest obtained from reference TRBV7-3 and TRBJ1-1, is as follows: GAGVSQTPSNKVTEKGKYVELRCDPISGHTALYWYRQSLGQGPEFLIYFQGTGAADDSGLPNDRFFAVRPEGSVSTLKIQRTERGDSAVYLCASSSGVGRTTEAFFGQGTRLTVV.

A note on this clonotype: This may arise from a read error, as a much more abundant clone is one base away. J is TRBJ1-4 and V is TRBV28; D gene uncertain. Germline lookup yields CDR1 MDHEN and CDR2 SYDVKM. CDR3 length equals 15 residues. The CDR3 bases are TGTGCCAACAGTTTAGGCGTTAGGGCCTATGAAAAACTGTTTTTT. Its protein product is CANSLGVRAYEKLFF.

J is TRBJ2-3 and V is TRBV27, with D possibly being TRBD1 or TRBD2 (5 bases each). The germline V gene encodes CDR1 MNHEY and CDR2 SMNVEV (reference sequence). CDR3 size: 14 residues. Trimming removed 4 bases at V and 1 base at J, with 9 bases between. This chain's CDR3 is CASSSGAGTDTQYF. Written as DNA, the CDR3 is TGTGCCAGCAGTTCCGGGGCCGGCACAGATACGCAGTATTTT.

The V and J genes are TRBV20-1 and TRBJ2-1, with TRBD2 as a possible D gene (6 bases). Germline lookup yields CDR1 DFQATT and CDR2 SNEGSKA (reference sequence). The ends were cut back, 0 bases at V and 0 bases at J, with 18 bases in the middle. The CDR3 covers 18 residues. As DNA, the CDR3 is TGCAGTGCTAGAGATAGGCGGGAAGGTTCAAGCTCCTACAATGAGCAGTTCTTC. It is translated as CSARDRREGSSSYNEQFF.

V gene TRBV20-1 combines with J gene TRBJ2-3; D not resolved. The CDR3 is 16 residues long. V lost 3 bases, J lost 0 bases, and 16 bases lay in between. Germline CDR1 is DFQATT and CDR2 is SNEGSKA (reference sequence). The CDR3 loop reads CSASGGGSPSTDTQYF. DNA for the CDR3: TGCAGTGCTAGCGGCGGCGGTTCCCCTAGCACAGATACGCAGTATTTT.

This clonotype was seen many times. The rearrangement joins TRBV6-1 to TRBJ1-2; 8 nucleotides align to TRBD1. Germline assignment: CDR1 MNHNS and CDR2 SASEGT. V lost 7 bases, J lost 8 bases, and 18 bases stayed unmatched. The CDR3 contains 16 residues. CDR3 amino acids: CASTPQDREGFGGYTF. In DNA form, the CDR3 reads TGTGCCAGCACCCCCCAGGACAGGGAGGGCTTTGGCGGCTACACCTTC.

This rearrangement joins TRBV6-2 or TRBV6-3 to TRBJ1-5, with D maybe TRBD1 (6 bases). Germline assignment: CDR1 MNHEY and CDR2 SVGEGT. Trimming stripped 6 bases from V and 11 bases from J, with 20 bases between. The CDR3 totals 14 residues. The CDR3 region is CASSPHGGAPSQHF. CDR3 DNA sequence: TGTGCCAGCAGCCCACACGGGGGGGCTCCGTCCCAGCATTTT.

The V call is TRBV28, the J call TRBJ1-2, with D possibly matching TRBD1 (5 bases). The germline gives CDR1 MDHEN, CDR2 SYDVKM. This CDR3 has 16 amino acids. V dropped 1 base and J dropped 4 bases, with 16 bases sitting between them. This chain's CDR3 is CASSLSLTAFVYGYTF. CDR3 bases: TGTGCCAGCAGTTTATCCTTGACAGCCTTTGTCTATGGCTACACCTTC.

As for this clonotype: A much more abundant neighbour one base away suggests this may be a read error. CDR3 in DNA: TGCGCCAGCAGCCAAGGGACAGGGGCCAGAGGTTCATCCCTCCACTTT. Its protein product is CASSQGTGARGSSLHF. The chain is built from TRBV4-1 and TRBJ1-6, with 9 bases matching TRBD1. CDR1 is MGHRA and CDR2 is YSYEKL in the germline V gene. This CDR3 is built from 16 residues.